This record covers a single TCR beta chain. Its specificity is not known. The data were taken from a study of OX40 agonist ivuxolimab in advanced cancers. Background on the study: From about 20 to 79 years was the age range, with a mean of around 54 years, and around 83% were male. Notes on the study in general: Expanded peripheral T cell antigen specificity was not determined. Relative to CD4+ cells, CD8+ T cells on average had more expanded clones.

The assay was immunoSEQ multiplex PCR, and TCRdb's table has in-frame clones only and misses some. The sample carries some 75,000 clones, around 84% recorded once. The specimen was CD4+ or CD8+ T cells sorted from blood, collected in a trial of the OX40 agonist ivuxolimab. This clonotype was obtained from an adult with an advanced solid tumor such as melanoma, head and neck, liver or kidney cancer.

The CDR3 DNA reads TGCGCCAGCAGCTTAGGGTCGGGGTCCGAGCAGTACTTC. Amino acids: CASSLGSGSEQYF. The V gene is TRBV5-1, the J gene TRBJ2-7, with D perhaps TRBD2 (5 bases). The CDR3 spans 13 residues. Germline CDR1 SGHRS, CDR2 YFSETQ. Trimming took off 2 bases at V and 6 bases at J, with 12 bases between the two ends.